A single sample gave rise to the 20 T cell receptor beta chains below, sequenced in a study of OX40 agonist ivuxolimab in advanced cancers. Assay: immunoSEQ multiplex PCR; the TCRdb copy retains only in-frame clones and omits some. The repertoire holds under 85,000 clones, with approximately 90% as singletons. This material consisted of CD4+ or CD8+ T cells sorted from blood, taken in a trial of the OX40 agonist ivuxolimab. These TCRs come from an adult with an advanced solid tumor such as melanoma, head and neck, liver or kidney cancer.

The rearrangement links TRBV7-9 to TRBJ1-1; no clear D. Trimming removed 10 bases at V and 5 bases at J, with 17 bases between. Germline assignment: CDR1 SEHNR and CDR2 FQNEAQ (reference sequence). The CDR3 extends over 13 amino acids. CDR3 protein: CATTPRVRTEAFF. CDR3 nucleotides: TGTGCCACTACACCAAGGGTGAGGACTGAAGCTTTCTTT.

The chain joins TRBV28 to TRBJ1-4; D gene unclear. Trimming left V 3 bases short and J 11 bases short, with 10 bases between. This CDR3 contains 12 residues. The germline V gene has CDR1 MDHEN and CDR2 SYDVKM. CDR3 protein: CASSFVEGKLFF. The DNA of the CDR3 is TGTGCCAGCAGTTTCGTAGAGGGCAAACTGTTTTTT.

The V and J genes are TRBV5-1 and TRBJ2-7; D is ambiguous. Trimming removed 6 bases from V and 6 bases from J, with 19 bases in between. This CDR3 spans 14 amino acids. The germline CDR1 and CDR2 sequences are SGHRS and YFSETQ. DNA for the CDR3: TGCGCCAGCACCGAGGCCAATCCGCGCCTCGAGCAGTACTTC. Its translation is CASTEANPRLEQYF. The variable domain in full, with the rest retrieved from reference TRBV5-1 and TRBJ2-7, is KAGVTQTPRYLIKTRGQQVTLSCSPISGHRSVSWYQQTPGQGLQFLFEYFSETQRNKGNFPGRFSGRQFSNSRSEMNVSTLELGDSALYLCASTEANPRLEQYFGPGTRLTVT.

This chain connects TRBV7-3 to TRBJ2-3; D gene unclear. The CDR3 has 14 amino acids. V was cut by 1 base and J by 1 base, with 6 bases left in between. From germline, CDR1 is SGHTA and CDR2 FQGTGA. DNA for the CDR3: TGTGCCAGCAGCTTAATGGCGGGCACAGATACGCAGTATTTT. Its translation is CASSLMAGTDTQYF.

This chain connects TRBV10-3 to TRBJ2-2, with D possibly TRBD2 on 6 matching bases. Between the trimmed V and J ends, which lost 3 bases and 1 base, there was a span of 12 bases. CDR1 and CDR2 from the germline V gene are ENHRY and SYGVKD. CDR3 size: 16 residues. CDR3 residues: CAISEPTGVNTGELFF. CDR3 sequence (DNA): TGTGCCATCAGTGAACCAACGGGGGTGAACACCGGGGAGCTGTTTTTT.

This clone was counted a single time. The rearrangement joins TRBV5-4 to TRBJ1-4; D is unclear. Germline CDR1 and CDR2: SGHNT and YYREEE (reference sequence). Trimming removed 4 bases from V and 11 bases from J, with 9 bases in between. The CDR3 extends over 11 amino acids. Written as DNA, the CDR3 is TGTGCCAGCAGCGACCCTGGGAAACTGTTTTTT. Translation: CASSDPGKLFF.

Written as DNA, the CDR3 is TGTGCCAGTAGCCTACCGACTGGACAGGGAGACTATGGCTACACCTTC. It codes for CASSLPTGQGDYGYTF. The chain links TRBV19 to TRBJ1-2, with TRBD1 identical over 8 bases. Germline values: CDR1 LNHDA, CDR2 SQIVND (reference sequence). V lost 6 bases, J lost 3 bases, and 12 bases stayed unmatched. The length of the CDR3 is 16 residues.

This sequence joins TRBV6-5 and TRBJ2-7, with TRBD2 as a possible D gene (6 bases). CDR1 and CDR2 (germline): MNHEY, SVGAGI. The V gene lost 7 bases and the J gene lost 2 bases, with 15 bases spanning the gap. This CDR3 spans 14 amino acids. The CDR3 DNA reads as TGTGCCAGCACCCCCAGCGGGTTACCCTACGAGCAGTACTTC. Translation gives CASTPSGLPYEQYF.

The rearrangement joins TRBV5-1 to TRBJ2-1; TRBD2 agrees at 7 bases. With 1 base clipped from V and 8 bases from J, the junction kept 15 bases outside the gene matches. Germline CDR1 is SGHRS and CDR2 is YFSETQ. The CDR3 consists of 17 residues. The chain's CDR3 is CASSLMAFAGAADEQFF. In nucleotides, the CDR3 is TGCGCCAGCAGCTTGATGGCGTTCGCGGGAGCAGCGGATGAGCAGTTCTTC.

Comments on this clone: At one end, the junction sequence differs from germline, possibly due to a read error. This chain uses TRBV6-1 with TRBJ1-3; no definite D call. CDR1 is MNHNS, CDR2 SASEGT, per germline. CDR3 length equals 13 residues. The CDR3 is CASNGNSRNTIYF. The DNA of the CDR3 is TGTGCCAGCAATGGTAACTCTCGAAACACCATATATTTT.

The gene calls are TRBV7-9 and TRBJ1-1; D perhaps matches TRBD1 (6 bases). V lost 7 bases and J lost 2, with 17 bases in between. CDR1 and CDR2 (germline): SEHNR, FQNEAQ (reference sequence). CDR3 length equals 15 residues. The CDR3 coding sequence is TGTGCCAGCACCCGAGCCGGGGGCCCCAACACTGAAGCTTTCTTT. Residues: CASTRAGGPNTEAFF.

The chain recombines TRBV10-3 with TRBJ1-1; unclear D gene. The length of the CDR3 is 12 residues. Germline loops: CDR1 ENHRY, CDR2 SYGVKD. Between the trimmed V and J ends, which lost 3 bases and 3 bases, there was a span of 5 bases. The CDR3 sequence is CAISDGYTEAFF. In nucleotides, the CDR3 is TGTGCCATCAGTGACGGATACACTGAAGCTTTCTTT.

V usage is TRBV4-1 and J usage is TRBJ1-2; no firm D call. Germline assignment: CDR1 MGHRA and CDR2 YSYEKL. CDR3 length: 13 residues. Trimming pared 0 bases from V and 5 bases from J, leaving 7 bases between. The DNA of the CDR3 is TGCGCCAGCAGCCAAGACAGGACTTATGGCTACACCTTC. Its translation: CASSQDRTYGYTF.

This chain connects TRBV4-1 to TRBJ2-6; tentative D call: TRBD1 (6 bases). CDR1 is MGHRA and CDR2 is YSYEKL in the germline V gene. There are 17 residues in the CDR3. The germline V and J ends were trimmed by 1 base and 3 bases, with 13 bases remaining between them. This chain's CDR3 is CASSQATGSSGANVLTF. The CDR3 DNA sequence: TGCGCCAGCAGCCAAGCCACAGGGTCCAGTGGGGCCAACGTCCTGACTTTC.

The CDR3 DNA is TGTGCCAGCAGCTTTGGAAGTTCGAACTATGGCTACACCTTC. It encodes CASSFGSSNYGYTF. The V gene is TRBV5-6, the J gene TRBJ1-2, with unresolved D. Trimming left V 2 bases short and J 2 bases short, with 10 bases between. Germline assignment: CDR1 SGHDT and CDR2 YYEEEE. The length of the CDR3 is 14 residues. The complete variable domain, with remaining parts taken from reference TRBV5-6 and TRBJ1-2, reads DAGVTQSPTHLIKTRGQQVTLRCSPKSGHDTVSWYQQALGQGPQFIFQYYEEEERQRGNFPDRFSGHQFPNYSSELNVNALLLGDSALYLCASSFGSSNYGYTFGSGTRLTVV.

The count of this clone is one. This rearrangement joins TRBV4-1 to TRBJ1-2; 7 bases line up with TRBD1. The V gene's germline CDR1 is MGHRA and CDR2 YSYEKL. The CDR3 runs to 16 residues. V lost 1 base, J lost 8 bases, and 13 bases stayed unmatched. The CDR3 DNA sequence: TGCGCCAGCAGCCAAGGCGTCATTAAGGGGGCGGGGGGCTACACCTTC. Its translation: CASSQGVIKGAGGYTF.

This clone appeared a single time. The chain joins TRBV6-1 to TRBJ1-6; D is unresolved. CDR3 length: 15 amino acids. The V end lost 1 base, the J end lost 3 bases, and 7 bases lay between the germline ends. Germline V CDR1 and CDR2: MNHNS, SASEGT. CDR3 protein: CASSEDVLYNSPLHF. CDR3 coding DNA: TGTGCCAGCAGTGAAGATGTCCTCTATAATTCACCCCTCCACTTT.

The rearrangement joins TRBV18 to TRBJ2-5; D remains ambiguous. Germline assignment: CDR1 KGHSH and CDR2 LQKENI. The CDR3 loop spans 13 amino acids. Trimming shortened V by 7 bases and J by 3 bases, and 12 bases separated the two germline ends. CDR3: CASLPDLEETQYF. Written as DNA, the CDR3 is TGTGCCAGCTTACCGGACCTAGAAGAGACCCAGTACTTC.

This sequence joins TRBV5-1 and TRBJ1-2; D unclear. The V end was cut by 1 base, the J end by 0 bases, with 22 bases between. Germline V gene lookup returns CDR1 SGHRS and CDR2 YFSETQ. The CDR3 is 19 residues long. The CDR3 region is CASSLFIPGTPRANYGYTF. In nucleotides, the CDR3 is TGCGCCAGCAGCTTGTTTATTCCGGGAACCCCTCGGGCTAACTATGGCTACACCTTC.

The chain is built from TRBV11-2 and TRBJ1-3; no definite D call. This CDR3 spans 17 amino acids. Germline assignment: CDR1 SGHAT and CDR2 FQNNGV. The V gene lost 5 bases and the J gene lost 0 bases, with 17 bases spanning the gap. The CDR3 nucleotides are TGTGCCAGCAGCACTCGTGGGTGGGCTGTCTCTGGAAACACCATATATTTT. Translating it yields CASSTRGWAVSGNTIYF.